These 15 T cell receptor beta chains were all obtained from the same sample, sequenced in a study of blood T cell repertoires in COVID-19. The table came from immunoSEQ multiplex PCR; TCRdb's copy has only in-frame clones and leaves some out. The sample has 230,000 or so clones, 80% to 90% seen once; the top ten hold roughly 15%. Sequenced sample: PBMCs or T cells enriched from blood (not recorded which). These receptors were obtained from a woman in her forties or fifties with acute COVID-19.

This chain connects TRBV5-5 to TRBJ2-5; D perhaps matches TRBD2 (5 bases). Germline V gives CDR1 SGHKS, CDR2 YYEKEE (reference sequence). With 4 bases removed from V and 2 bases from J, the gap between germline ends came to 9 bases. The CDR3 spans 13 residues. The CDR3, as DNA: TGTGCCAGCAGCCGGACGGGGCAAGAGACCCAGTACTTC. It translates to CASSRTGQETQYF.

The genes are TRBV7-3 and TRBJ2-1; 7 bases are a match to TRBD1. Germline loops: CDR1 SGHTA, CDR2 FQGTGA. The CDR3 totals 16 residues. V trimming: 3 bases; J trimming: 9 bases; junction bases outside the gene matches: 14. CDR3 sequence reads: CASSFEQGYGIGEQFF. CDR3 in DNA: TGTGCCAGCAGCTTCGAACAGGGGTATGGGATTGGTGAGCAGTTCTTC.

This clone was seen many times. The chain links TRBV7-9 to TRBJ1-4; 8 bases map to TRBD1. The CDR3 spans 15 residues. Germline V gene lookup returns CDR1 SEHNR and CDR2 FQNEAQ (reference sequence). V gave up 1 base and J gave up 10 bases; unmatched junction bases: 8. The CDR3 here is CASSLGGRGHGKLFF. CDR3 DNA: TGTGCCAGCAGCTTAGGGGGCAGGGGGCACGGAAAACTGTTTTTT.

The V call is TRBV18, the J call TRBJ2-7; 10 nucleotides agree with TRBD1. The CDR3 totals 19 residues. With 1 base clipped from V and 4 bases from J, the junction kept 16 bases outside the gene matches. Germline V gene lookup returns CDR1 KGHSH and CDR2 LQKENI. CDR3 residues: CASSPLWRDRGIGRYEQYF. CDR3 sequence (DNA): TGTGCCAGCTCACCACTGTGGAGGGACAGGGGAATTGGTCGGTACGAGCAGTACTTC.

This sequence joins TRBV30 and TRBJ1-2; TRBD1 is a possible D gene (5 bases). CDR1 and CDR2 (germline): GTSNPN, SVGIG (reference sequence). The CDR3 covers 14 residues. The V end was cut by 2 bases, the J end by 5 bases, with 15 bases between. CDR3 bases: TGTGCCTGGAGTATATCAGGGCTCCGATATGGCTACACCTTC. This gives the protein CAWSISGLRYGYTF.

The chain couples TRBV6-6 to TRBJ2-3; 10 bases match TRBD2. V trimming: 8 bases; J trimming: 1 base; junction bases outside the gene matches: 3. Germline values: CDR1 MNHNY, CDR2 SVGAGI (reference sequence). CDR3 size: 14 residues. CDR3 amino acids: CASDLAGGTDTQYF. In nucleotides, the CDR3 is TGTGCCAGCGACCTAGCGGGGGGCACAGATACGCAGTATTTT.

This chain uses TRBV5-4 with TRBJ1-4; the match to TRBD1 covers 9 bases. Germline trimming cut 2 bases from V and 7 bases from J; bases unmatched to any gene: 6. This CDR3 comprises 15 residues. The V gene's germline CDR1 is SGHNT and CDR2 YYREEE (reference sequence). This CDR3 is CASSLNRGLGEKLFF. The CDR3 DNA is TGTGCCAGCAGCTTAAACAGGGGGCTTGGTGAAAAACTGTTTTTT. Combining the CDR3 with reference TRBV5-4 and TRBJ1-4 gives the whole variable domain ETGVTQSPTHLIKTRGQQVTLRCSSQSGHNTVSWYQQALGQGPQFIFQYYREEENGRGNFPPRFSGLQFPNYSSELNVNALELDDSALYLCASSLNRGLGEKLFFGSGTQLSVL.

The CDR3 is CASSSQGPGYEQYF. Written as DNA, the CDR3 is TGTGCCAGCAGCTCACAGGGTCCTGGCTACGAGCAGTACTTC. The chain is built from TRBV7-3 and TRBJ2-7, with TRBD1 as a possible D gene (6 bases). This CDR3 spans 14 amino acids. V gave up 4 bases and J gave up 3 bases, with 13 bases separating them. CDR1 SGHTA and CDR2 FQGTGA come from the germline V gene.

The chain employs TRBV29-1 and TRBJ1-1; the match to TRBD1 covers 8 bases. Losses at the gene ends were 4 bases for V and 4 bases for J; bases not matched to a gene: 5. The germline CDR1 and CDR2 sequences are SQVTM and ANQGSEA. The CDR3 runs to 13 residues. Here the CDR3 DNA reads TGCAGCGTTGTTGGACAGGGAATCACTGAAGCTTTCTTT. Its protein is CSVVGQGITEAFF.

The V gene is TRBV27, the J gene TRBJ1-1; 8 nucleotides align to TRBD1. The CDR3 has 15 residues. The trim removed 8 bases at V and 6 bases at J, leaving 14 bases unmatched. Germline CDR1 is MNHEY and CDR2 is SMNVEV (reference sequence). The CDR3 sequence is CASYPFGQGLPEAFF. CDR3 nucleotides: TGTGCCAGCTACCCCTTTGGACAGGGCCTTCCTGAAGCTTTCTTT.

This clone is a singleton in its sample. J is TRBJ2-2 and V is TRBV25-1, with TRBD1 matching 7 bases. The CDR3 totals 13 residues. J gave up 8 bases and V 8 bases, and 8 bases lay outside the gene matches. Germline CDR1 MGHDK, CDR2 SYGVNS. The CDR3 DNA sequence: TGTGCCAGCGTCGGGACAGCTCGAGGGGAGCTGTTTTTT. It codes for CASVGTARGELFF.

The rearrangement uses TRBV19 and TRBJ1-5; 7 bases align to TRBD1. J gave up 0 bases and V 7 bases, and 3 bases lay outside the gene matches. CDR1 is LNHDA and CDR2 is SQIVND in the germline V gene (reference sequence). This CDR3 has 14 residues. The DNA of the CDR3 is TGTGCCAGTAAACAGGGGAATAGCAATCAGCCCCAGCATTTT. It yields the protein CASKQGNSNQPQHF.

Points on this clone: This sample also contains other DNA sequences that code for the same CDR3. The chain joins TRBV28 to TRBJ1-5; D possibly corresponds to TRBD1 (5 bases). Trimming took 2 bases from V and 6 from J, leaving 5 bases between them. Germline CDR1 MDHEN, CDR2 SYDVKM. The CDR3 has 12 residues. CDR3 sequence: CASSLTGQPQHF. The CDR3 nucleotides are TGTGCCAGCAGTTTAACAGGTCAGCCCCAGCATTTT.

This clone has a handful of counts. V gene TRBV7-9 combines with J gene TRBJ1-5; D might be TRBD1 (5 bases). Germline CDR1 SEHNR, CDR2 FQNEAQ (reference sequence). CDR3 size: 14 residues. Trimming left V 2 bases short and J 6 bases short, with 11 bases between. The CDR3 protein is CASSLIGEGQPQHF. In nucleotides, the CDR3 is TGTGCCAGCAGCTTAATAGGGGAGGGTCAGCCCCAGCATTTT. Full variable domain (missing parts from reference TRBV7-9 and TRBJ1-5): DTGVSQNPRHKITKRGQNVTFRCDPISEHNRLYWYRQTLGQGPEFLTYFQNEAQLEKSRLLSDRFSAERPKGSFSTLEIQRTEQGDSAMYLCASSLIGEGQPQHFGDGTRLSIL.

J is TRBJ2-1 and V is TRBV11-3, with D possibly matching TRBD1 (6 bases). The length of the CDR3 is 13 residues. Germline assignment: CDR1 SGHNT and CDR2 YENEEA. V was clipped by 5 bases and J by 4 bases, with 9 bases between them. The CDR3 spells CASSLGQYNEQFF. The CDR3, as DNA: TGTGCCAGCAGCCTAGGACAGTACAATGAGCAGTTCTTC.